The 28 T cell receptor beta chains below were found in one sample sequenced in a study of immune heterogeneity within non-small cell lung tumors. As template, the study used bulk tumor genomic DNA at 500 to 750 ng per sample. From each primary tumor, several far-apart biopsies were obtained during surgery. Newly diagnosed with untreated non-small cell lung cancer, the patients underwent curative surgery. The TCR beta CDR3 region was amplified by multiplex PCR employing 32 V and 13 J primers. TCRdb passed the multiplex PCR reads through MiXCR, listing each CDR3 protein once. The sample has tens of thousands of distinct CDR3 sequences, around a quarter seen once. What was sequenced was lung tumor tissue. These receptors all stem from a man aged 40-49 years with non-small cell lung cancer.

This sequence joins TRBV3-1 and TRBJ2-1, with a possible D match to TRBD1 (6 bases). The CDR3 extends over 16 amino acids. Germline CDR1 reads LGHDT; CDR2 reads YNNKEL (reference sequence). V was cut by 3 bases and J by 3 bases, with 15 bases left in between. In nucleotides, the CDR3 is TGTGCCAGCAGCCAGGGTGGGGGCGGGCTCTACAATGAGCAGTTCTTC. Encoded protein: CASSQGGGGLYNEQFF.

Only a few counts were recorded for this clonotype. V usage is TRBV9 and J usage is TRBJ1-2; D remains ambiguous. The CDR3 consists of 15 residues. The germline V gene encodes CDR1 SGDLS and CDR2 YYNGEE. Trimming stripped 0 bases from V and 4 bases from J, with 13 bases between. This CDR3 reads CASSVEFGVGYGYTF. Written as DNA, the CDR3 is TGTGCCAGCAGCGTAGAGTTTGGGGTGGGCTATGGCTACACCTTC.

J is TRBJ1-1 and V is TRBV6-1; D ambiguous. This CDR3 has 14 residues. The germline V gene has CDR1 MNHNS and CDR2 SASEGT. Trimming shortened V by 10 bases and J by 1 base, and 16 bases separated the two germline ends. CDR3 loop: CANRVERENTEAFF. CDR3 DNA: TGTGCCAACAGAGTCGAAAGGGAGAACACTGAAGCTTTCTTT.

This clonotype was counted a few times. The chain employs TRBV14 and TRBJ1-3, with D possibly being TRBD1 (6 bases). CDR3 length: 15 amino acids. Per germline, CDR1 SGHDN and CDR2 FVKESK. With 7 bases removed from V and 4 bases from J, the gap between germline ends came to 17 bases. CDR3 in DNA: TGTGCCAGCACCCCGTGGGGACATACAGGAAACACCATATATTTT. It translates to CASTPWGHTGNTIYF.

This clonotype was seen at least ten times. CDR3 in DNA: TGTGCCACCATGGGGAACACTGAAGCTTTCTTT. Amino acid sequence: CATMGNTEAFF. The chain has TRBV24-1 and TRBJ1-1; no reliable D call. The V gene's germline CDR1 is KGHDR and CDR2 SFDVKD. The ends were cut back, 8 bases at V and 1 base at J, with 4 bases in the middle. The CDR3 covers 11 residues.

This clonotype has only a few counts. This chain connects TRBV20-1 to TRBJ2-1; TRBD2 agrees at 10 bases. Germline CDR1 DFQATT, CDR2 SNEGSKA (reference sequence). Unmatched junction bases numbered 7, after V lost 1 base and J lost 4 bases. This CDR3 is built from 16 residues. The CDR3 protein is CSARVVAGGGYNEQFF. CDR3 DNA: TGCAGTGCTAGAGTGGTAGCGGGAGGTGGATACAATGAGCAGTTCTTC.

Many counts were recorded for this clonotype. The J gene is TRBJ2-5, the V gene TRBV20-1; tentative D call: TRBD2 (5 bases). The ends were cut back, 5 bases at V and 3 bases at J, with 13 bases in the middle. Looked up from germline, CDR1 is DFQATT and CDR2 is SNEGSKA (reference sequence). The CDR3 runs 13 residues. Here the CDR3 DNA reads TGCAGTGCTCGCGGGCTTGATGAAGAGACCCAGTACTTC. Its protein product is CSARGLDEETQYF.

This clonotype was picked up many times. The J gene is TRBJ1-3, the V gene TRBV6-2 or TRBV6-3; D gene unclear. Germline-derived CDR1 and CDR2 are MNHEY and SVGEGT. This CDR3 has 10 amino acids. V lost 9 bases, J lost 6 bases, and 6 bases lay in between. The CDR3 region has the DNA TGTGCCAGGGCTCAAAACACCATATATTTT. Translated: CARAQNTIYF.

To note about this clonotype: A read error may be the cause here, since a much bigger clone is one base away. V gene TRBV12-3 or TRBV12-4 combines with J gene TRBJ2-1; a possible D gene is TRBD1 (5 bases). The CDR3 extends over 12 amino acids. V was shortened by 6 bases and J by 6 bases, with 9 bases between the two germline ends. In DNA, the CDR3 is TGTGCCAGCAGCGACAGCGTCAATGAGCAGTTCTTC. Its translation is CASSDSVNEQFF.

This clonotype was counted ten times or more. The rearrangement links TRBV12-3 or TRBV12-4 to TRBJ2-2; 13 bases line up with TRBD2. Germline trimming cut 5 bases from V and 6 bases from J; bases unmatched to any gene: 6. The CDR3 is 16 amino acids. The CDR3 reads CASSKWTSGSAGELFF. The CDR3 nucleotides read TGTGCCAGCAGTAAATGGACTAGCGGGAGCGCCGGGGAGCTGTTTTTT.

In its sample, this clonotype was seen a few times. The chain employs TRBV7-3 and TRBJ2-2; 8 bases fit TRBD2. In germline, CDR1 is SGHTA, CDR2 FQGTGA. The CDR3 spans 16 residues. V was clipped by 2 bases and J by 4 bases; unmatched bases: 6. CDR3 sequence reads: CASSLRSGTLTGELFF. CDR3 sequence (DNA): TGTGCCAGCAGCTTACGTAGCGGGACACTCACCGGGGAGCTGTTTTTT.

Note on this clonotype: A much larger clone sits a single nucleotide away, making a read error possible. The chain carries TRBV20-1 and TRBJ1-3; 7 bases fit TRBD1. The germline V gene encodes CDR1 DFQATT and CDR2 SNEGSKA (reference sequence). V gave up 7 bases and J gave up 0 bases; unmatched junction bases: 9. This CDR3 is built from 15 residues. CDR3 DNA: TGCAGTGTTGCCTCGGGACAGTACTCTGGAAACACCATATATTTT. It yields the protein CSVASGQYSGNTIYF.

This clonotype was found a few times. The J gene is TRBJ2-1, the V gene TRBV7-2; D assignment may be TRBD1 or TRBD2 (6 bases each). V lost 4 bases and J 5 bases, leaving 18 bases between the germline ends. CDR1 SGHTA and CDR2 FQGNSA come from the germline V gene. CDR3 length equals 16 residues. For the CDR3, the DNA is TGTGCCAGCAGCTCCTTCCCGAGGGGGGAAGACAATGAGCAGTTCTTC. Amino acids: CASSSFPRGEDNEQFF.

This clonotype is categorized as medium-sized. The V gene is TRBV20-1, the J gene TRBJ2-2, with D unclear. V gave up 2 bases and J gave up 1 base, with 14 bases separating them. From germline, CDR1 is DFQATT and CDR2 SNEGSKA (reference sequence). The CDR3 is 16 amino acids. The CDR3 region is CSARKTGQENTGELFF. As DNA, the CDR3 is TGCAGTGCTAGAAAAACCGGGCAGGAGAACACCGGGGAGCTGTTTTTT.

The chain couples TRBV4-2 to TRBJ1-2; TRBD1 is a possible D gene (6 bases). The CDR3 contains 15 residues. CDR1 and CDR2 (germline): LGHNA, YNFKEQ. With 2 bases removed from V and 4 bases from J, the gap between germline ends came to 14 bases. Here the CDR3 DNA reads TGTGCCAGCAGCCAACTGGGACATGAATCCTATGGCTACACCTTC. This codes for CASSQLGHESYGYTF.

This clonotype was observed at least ten times. CDR3 amino acids: CASSSSGPDRGGQPQHF. The CDR3 region has the DNA TGTGCCAGCAGTTCGTCAGGACCGGACAGGGGGGGCCAGCCCCAGCATTTT. The V gene is TRBV6-1, the J gene TRBJ1-5, with 10 bases fitting TRBD1. This CDR3 spans 17 amino acids. V was pared by 5 bases and J by 7 bases, with 14 bases of the junction left unmatched. Germline V gene sequence: CDR1 MNHNS, CDR2 SASEGT.

Comment on this clonotype: This clone may be a read error of a much larger clone one base away. The chain carries TRBV18 and TRBJ2-2, with 10 nucleotides matching TRBD1. V lost 9 bases to trimming and J lost 4 bases; unmatched junction nucleotides: 11. This CDR3 is built from 16 residues. From germline, CDR1 is KGHSH and CDR2 LQKENI. The CDR3 DNA sequence: TGTGCCAGGTCTACGACAGGGGGCGCAGGCACCGGGGAGCTGTTTTTT. This sequence encodes CARSTTGGAGTGELFF.

The V gene is TRBV7-8, the J gene TRBJ1-4; D unclear. The CDR3 runs to 16 residues. V lost 1 base and J 8 bases, leaving 17 bases between the germline ends. Per germline, CDR1 SGHVS and CDR2 FQNEAQ. The CDR3: CASSLVVGMGMEKLFF. DNA of the CDR3: TGTGCCAGCAGCTTAGTTGTGGGTATGGGGATGGAAAAACTGTTTTTT.

This clonotype occurred many times. V is TRBV6-5 and J is TRBJ1-4; weak D call: TRBD1 (5 bases). V gave up 0 bases and J gave up 11 bases, with 10 bases separating them. The CDR3 spans 13 residues. Germline V gives CDR1 MNHEY, CDR2 SVGAGI. CDR3 nucleotide sequence: TGTGCCAGCAGTTACTCGACGGGGGGGAAACTGTTTTTT. This encodes CASSYSTGGKLFF.

A remark on this clonotype: Possible read error: a much larger clone is one base away. CDR3: CASGRDRYNEQFF. CDR3 nucleotides: TGTGCCAGCGGCCGGGACCGCTACAATGAGCAGTTCTTC. The chain uses TRBV7-2 and TRBJ2-1; D assignment may be TRBD1 or TRBD2 (5 bases each). Trimming took 8 bases from V and 3 from J, leaving 11 bases between them. Germline lookup yields CDR1 SGHTA and CDR2 FQGNSA. The CDR3 has 13 amino acids.

Remarks on this clonotype: One end of the junction varies from germline; a read error may be responsible. The chain links TRBV19 to TRBJ2-2; D not resolved. Germline V gene sequence: CDR1 LNHDA, CDR2 SQIVND (reference sequence). This CDR3 is built from 13 residues. In DNA, the CDR3 is TGTGCCGGTAGTATCCCAAGCACCGGGGAGCTGTTTTTT. It is translated as CAGSIPSTGELFF.

Of note for this clonotype: A much larger clonotype is one base distant, so this may be a read error. The chain recombines TRBV19 with TRBJ2-5, with D unclear. Germline V gives CDR1 LNHDA, CDR2 SQIVND (reference sequence). CDR3 length: 13 amino acids. The CDR3 nucleotides are TGTACCAGTAGTTTTAGCCGTTGGGAGACCCAGTACTTC. It is translated as CTSSFSRWETQYF.

This clonotype was counted a single time. This sequence may be a read error, since a much larger clone differs from it by one base. The chain recombines TRBV5-1 with TRBJ2-7; 7 positions agree with TRBD2. Losses at the gene ends were 5 bases for V and 1 base for J; bases not matched to a gene: 9. The CDR3 length is 15 residues. Per germline, CDR1 SGHRS and CDR2 YFSETQ. DNA of the CDR3: TGCGCCAGCAGACCGGGCGGGGGAGGATCCTACGAGCAGTACTTC. Its protein is CASRPGGGGSYEQYF.

This clonotype was counted many times. The rearrangement uses TRBV9 and TRBJ2-7, with D tentatively TRBD2 (5 bases). Trimming shortened V by 0 bases and J by 2 bases, and 12 bases separated the two germline ends. CDR3 size: 15 residues. The V gene's germline CDR1 is SGDLS and CDR2 YYNGEE. CDR3: CASSVGGPGAYEQYF. The CDR3 bases are TGTGCCAGCAGCGTAGGAGGGCCCGGGGCCTACGAGCAGTACTTC.

V and J are TRBV25-1 and TRBJ2-3; 10 bases line up with TRBD1. The J segment lost 5 bases and the V segment lost 1 base, leaving 3 bases of the junction unmatched. The CDR3 has 15 residues. Germline CDR1 is MGHDK and CDR2 is SYGVNS. CDR3 region: CASSEWDRGGDTQYF. In DNA form, the CDR3 reads TGTGCCAGCAGTGAATGGGACAGGGGAGGAGATACGCAGTATTTT.

The chain carries TRBV6-2 or TRBV6-3 and TRBJ1-5, with 10 bases that match TRBD1. The germline V gene encodes CDR1 MNHEY and CDR2 SVGEGT. There are 15 residues in the CDR3. Trimming removed 2 bases from V and 12 bases from J; junction bases left unmatched: 10. CDR3 region: CASSYPDRGKISQHF. CDR3 nucleotide sequence: TGTGCCAGCAGTTACCCGGACAGGGGGAAAATCAGCCAGCATTTT.

This clonotype was recorded a few times. The chain carries TRBV3-1 and TRBJ1-1; TRBD1 might be the D (6 bases). Germline CDR1 is LGHDT and CDR2 is YNNKEL (reference sequence). The CDR3 loop spans 14 amino acids. The V and J ends lost 4 bases and 7 bases respectively, with 16 bases between them. CDR3 sequence reads: CASSLAPRGDEAFF. CDR3 in DNA: TGTGCCAGCAGCCTAGCCCCGAGGGGGGATGAAGCTTTCTTT.

This clonotype was found many times. The rearrangement joins TRBV18 to TRBJ2-7; 7 bases are a match to TRBD1. The germline V gene encodes CDR1 KGHSH and CDR2 LQKENI. V was pared by 3 bases and J by 1 base, with 6 bases of the junction left unmatched. This CDR3 has 15 amino acids. The CDR3 protein is CASSPGGQASYEQYF. In DNA, the CDR3 is TGTGCCAGCTCACCCGGCGGACAGGCGTCCTACGAGCAGTACTTC.